Below, 30 T cell receptor beta chains from the same sample are listed, as sequenced in a study of identical twins. A single record per CDR3 protein comes from TCRdb applying MiXCR to the 5' RACE reads. The sample contains around 240,000 distinct CDR3 sequences, 7% of which appear only once. The same specimen was also included in a second study, on yellow fever vaccine responses in identical twins.

Source material: memory (CD45RO+) T cells sorted from blood. These receptors all come from a woman between 18 and 29 years old in good health.

This clonotype was counted a few times. The chain is built from TRBV28 and TRBJ1-2; no definite D call. Germline V CDR1 and CDR2: MDHEN, SYDVKM. This CDR3 contains 13 residues. V shed 7 bases and J shed 2 bases, with 11 bases lying between them. The CDR3 coding sequence is TGTGCCAGCAATCCAGTTGGGAACTATGGCTACACCTTC. It yields the protein CASNPVGNYGYTF.

This clonotype was counted ten times or more. The chain is built from TRBV5-1 and TRBJ2-1; possibly TRBD1 or TRBD2 for D (5 bases each). V lost 1 base to trimming and J lost 3 bases, with 11 bases between them. The germline CDR1 and CDR2 sequences are SGHRS and YFSETQ. CDR3 length equals 15 residues. CDR3 residues: CASSLSGADYNEQFF. The CDR3 region has the DNA TGCGCCAGCAGCTTGTCCGGGGCCGACTACAATGAGCAGTTCTTC.

This clonotype was found a few times. The rearrangement links TRBV24-1 to TRBJ1-3; maybe TRBD1 (5 bases). CDR1 is KGHDR and CDR2 is SFDVKD in the germline V gene. The CDR3 extends over 18 amino acids. V lost 0 bases to trimming and J lost 0 bases, with 14 bases between them. The CDR3 spells CATSDLGSGRCSGNTIYF. CDR3 bases: TGTGCCACCAGTGATTTGGGGTCGGGACGGTGCTCTGGAAACACCATATATTTT.

The J gene is TRBJ2-1, the V gene TRBV7-3; a weak D match, TRBD1 (5 bases). The V and J ends lost 4 bases and 9 bases respectively, with 13 bases between them. CDR1 SGHTA and CDR2 FQGTGA come from the germline V gene. The CDR3 is 13 amino acids. The CDR3 bases are TGTGCCAGCAGCTCTACGGACAAGGGTGAGCAGTTCTTC. Its protein product is CASSSTDKGEQFF. Together with reference TRBV7-3 and TRBJ2-1, the CDR3 gives the full variable domain: GAGVSQTPSNKVTEKGKYVELRCDPISGHTALYWYRQSLGQGPEFLIYFQGTGAADDSGLPNDRFFAVRPEGSVSTLKIQRTERGDSAVYLCASSSTDKGEQFFGPGTRLTVL.

This clonotype was observed at least ten times. V is TRBV28 and J is TRBJ2-1; TRBD1 agrees at 8 bases. Per the germline V gene, CDR1 is MDHEN and CDR2 is SYDVKM. Trimming cost V 1 base and J 3 bases; bases outside gene matches: 2. The CDR3 contains 15 residues. The chain's CDR3 is CASSLLGQVYNEQFF. CDR3 bases: TGTGCCAGCAGTTTATTGGGACAGGTCTACAATGAGCAGTTCTTC.

In this sample, this clonotype turned up a few times. The chain joins TRBV5-1 to TRBJ2-7; a possible D gene is TRBD1 (5 bases). The CDR3 length is 14 residues. CDR1 SGHRS and CDR2 YFSETQ come from the germline V gene. The V end lost 0 bases, the J end lost 0 bases, and 7 bases lay between the germline ends. This CDR3 reads CASSLGQNSYEQYF. CDR3 bases: TGCGCCAGCAGCTTGGGACAGAACTCCTACGAGCAGTACTTC.

This clonotype was recorded many times. This chain uses TRBV12-3 or TRBV12-4 with TRBJ2-7; 12 bases are a match to TRBD2. This CDR3 has 16 residues. Trimming took 6 bases from V and 0 from J; bases not matched to a gene: 6. CDR3 in DNA: TGTGCCAGCAGCCTCCGACTAGCGGGGGACTCCTACGAGCAGTACTTC. This sequence encodes CASSLRLAGDSYEQYF.

This rearrangement joins TRBV20-1 to TRBJ2-1; 9 nucleotides match TRBD1. Trimming took 4 bases from V and 11 from J; bases not matched to a gene: 12. The CDR3 totals 14 residues. Germline-derived CDR1 and CDR2 are DFQATT and SNEGSKA (reference sequence). The CDR3, as DNA: TGCAGTGCTATATCCGGGACAGGGCATCCGCAGCAGTTCTTC. Translation: CSAISGTGHPQQFF.

V and J are TRBV10-3 and TRBJ2-5, with 9 nucleotides matching TRBD1. The CDR3 has 16 amino acids. Germline V CDR1 and CDR2: ENHRY, SYGVKD. J lost 4 bases, V lost 2 bases, and 8 bases had no gene match. The CDR3 here is CAISEGPGQGVETQYF. Written as DNA, the CDR3 is TGTGCCATCAGTGAGGGGCCGGGACAGGGTGTAGAGACCCAGTACTTC.

The chain employs TRBV4-2 and TRBJ2-4, with 7 bases aligning to TRBD2. Germline CDR1 reads LGHNA; CDR2 reads YNFKEQ. This CDR3 comprises 15 residues. V lost 0 bases and J lost 7; bases outside the gene matches: 6. The CDR3 coding sequence is TGTGCCAGCAGCCAAGATCCTGGGAGGGTGAACATTCAGTACTTC. Translation gives CASSQDPGRVNIQYF.

This clonotype came up a few times. The V and J genes are TRBV27 and TRBJ2-5; TRBD1 is a possible D gene (6 bases). The CDR3 has 15 residues. Germline V gives CDR1 MNHEY, CDR2 SMNVEV (reference sequence). Deletions cut 7 bases from V and 5 bases from J, with 20 bases between. CDR3 in amino acids: CASKGLGGGEETQYF. CDR3 nucleotides: TGTGCCAGCAAGGGGCTGGGTGGGGGCGAGGAGACCCAGTACTTC.

This clonotype was observed many times. J is TRBJ1-4 and V is TRBV12-3 or TRBV12-4; D perhaps matches TRBD1 (6 bases). V lost 3 bases and J 7 bases, leaving 12 bases between the germline ends. This CDR3 region has 14 residues. The CDR3: CASSFPGAGEKLFF. CDR3 DNA sequence: TGTGCCAGCAGTTTTCCAGGGGCCGGTGAAAAACTGTTTTTT.

The chain employs TRBV7-9 and TRBJ2-7; no reliable D call. The CDR3 length is 13 residues. Germline-derived CDR1 and CDR2 are SEHNR and FQNEAQ (reference sequence). The ends were cut back, 2 bases at V and 6 bases at J, with 11 bases in the middle. CDR3 nucleotide sequence: TGTGCCAGCAGCTTAAATCCCTTAGGCGAGCAGTACTTC. Amino acid sequence: CASSLNPLGEQYF.

The table lists this clonotype with a few counts. The chain recombines TRBV5-6 with TRBJ2-6, with 8 positions matching TRBD1. Germline trimming cut 2 bases from V and 3 bases from J; bases unmatched to any gene: 7. The CDR3 runs to 17 residues. Germline lookup yields CDR1 SGHDT and CDR2 YYEEEE. The CDR3 bases are TGTGCCAGCAGCTTTCCGGACAGGGTAATTGGGGCCAACGTCCTGACTTTC. It encodes CASSFPDRVIGANVLTF.

This clonotype was observed many times. The V gene is TRBV5-1, the J gene TRBJ1-1; weak D call: TRBD1 (5 bases). CDR1 is SGHRS, CDR2 YFSETQ, per germline. The CDR3 consists of 15 residues. Trimming removed 1 base from V and 1 base from J, with 11 bases in between. The CDR3, as DNA: TGCGCCAGCAGCTTGAGGTGGCAGGGGAACACTGAAGCTTTCTTT. Its translation is CASSLRWQGNTEAFF. Filled out from reference TRBV5-1 and TRBJ1-1, the complete variable domain reads KAGVTQTPRYLIKTRGQQVTLSCSPISGHRSVSWYQQTPGQGLQFLFEYFSETQRNKGNFPGRFSGRQFSNSRSEMNVSTLELGDSALYLCASSLRWQGNTEAFFGQGTRLTVV.

In its sample, this clonotype was seen a few times. V is TRBV24-1 and J is TRBJ2-1; D is perhaps TRBD1 (6 bases). Trimming shortened V by 0 bases and J by 7 bases, and 15 bases separated the two germline ends. This CDR3 contains 16 residues. From germline, CDR1 is KGHDR and CDR2 SFDVKD. The CDR3 spells CATSDLASWGPNEQFF. CDR3 in DNA: TGTGCCACCAGTGATTTGGCTAGCTGGGGGCCAAATGAGCAGTTCTTC.

This clonotype appeared many times. The chain recombines TRBV6-1 with TRBJ2-3; 13 bases are a match to TRBD2. Germline-derived CDR1 and CDR2 are MNHNS and SASEGT. This CDR3 has 19 amino acids. Losses at the gene ends were 5 bases for V and 2 bases for J; bases not matched to a gene: 13. Here the CDR3 DNA reads TGTGCCAGCAGTAGCCTTGCATGGACTAGCGGGAGATCCACAGATACGCAGTATTTT. Encoded protein: CASSSLAWTSGRSTDTQYF.

This clonotype occurred many times. The chain uses TRBV2 and TRBJ1-4, with D perhaps TRBD1 (5 bases). This CDR3 region has 13 residues. The V gene's germline CDR1 is SNHLY and CDR2 FYNNEI. V lost 7 bases and J lost 8, with 14 bases in between. The CDR3 here is CASKGEVEEKLFF. The CDR3, as DNA: TGTGCCAGCAAAGGGGAGGTGGAAGAAAAACTGTTTTTT.

The V gene is TRBV7-9, the J gene TRBJ1-5, with no clear D. This CDR3 spans 12 amino acids. The germline V gene encodes CDR1 SEHNR and CDR2 FQNEAQ (reference sequence). Trimming took 1 base from V and 6 from J, leaving 4 bases between them. The CDR3 bases are TGTGCCAGCAGCTTAGACGGTCAGCCCCAGCATTTT. The encoded protein is CASSLDGQPQHF. Full variable domain (outside the CDR3, taken from reference TRBV7-9 and TRBJ1-5): DTGVSQNPRHKITKRGQNVTFRCDPISEHNRLYWYRQTLGQGPEFLTYFQNEAQLEKSRLLSDRFSAERPKGSFSTLEIQRTEQGDSAMYLCASSLDGQPQHFGDGTRLSIL.

This clonotype was counted many times. This chain joins TRBV20-1 and TRBJ2-3; weak D call: TRBD1 (5 bases). V lost 2 bases and J 0 bases, leaving 6 bases between the germline ends. Germline V lookup: CDR1 DFQATT, CDR2 SNEGSKA (reference sequence). CDR3 size: 13 residues. In DNA form, the CDR3 reads TGCAGTGCTAGAAGACAGAGCACAGATACGCAGTATTTT. Encoded protein: CSARRQSTDTQYF.

This clonotype has a count of ten or more. The rearrangement links TRBV6-5 to TRBJ1-5, with D possibly matching TRBD1 (5 bases). The CDR3 runs 15 residues. Germline V lookup: CDR1 MNHEY, CDR2 SVGAGI. V lost 0 bases and J 4 bases, leaving 10 bases between the germline ends. CDR3 in amino acids: CASSYSREGNQPQHF. In nucleotides, the CDR3 is TGTGCCAGCAGTTACTCCAGGGAAGGAAATCAGCCCCAGCATTTT.

This clonotype was seen more than once but under ten times. V and J are TRBV28 and TRBJ2-1; 7 bases agree with TRBD1. V shed 8 bases, J shed 12 bases, and the junction held 7 bases outside the gene matches. The CDR3 is 11 residues long. CDR1 MDHEN and CDR2 SYDVKM come from the germline V gene. The CDR3 coding sequence is TGTGCCAGCCCCCTACAGGGGAGGCAGTTCTTC. It translates to CASPLQGRQFF.

V and J are TRBV2 and TRBJ2-7; the D gene could be TRBD1 or TRBD2 (6 bases each). This CDR3 is built from 14 residues. CDR1 and CDR2 (germline): SNHLY, FYNNEI. The V end was cut by 5 bases, the J end by 3 bases, with 14 bases between. The CDR3 is CASSYGGSYYEQYF. For the CDR3, the DNA is TGTGCCAGCAGTTACGGGGGCAGCTACTACGAGCAGTACTTC.

This chain uses TRBV7-3 with TRBJ2-2; 9 bases are a match to TRBD1. The CDR3 length is 19 residues. Germline-derived CDR1 and CDR2 are SGHTA and FQGTGA. The V gene end was trimmed by 8 bases and the J gene end by 3 bases; junction bases not matched to a gene: 19. The chain's CDR3 is CASCYGTGWSSSDTGELFF. The CDR3 DNA reads as TGTGCCAGCTGCTACGGGACAGGGTGGTCGAGTTCCGACACCGGGGAGCTGTTTTTT.

The CDR3: CASSTIDLFGGYSGANVLTF. Written as DNA, the CDR3 is TGTGCCAGCAGTACTATAGACCTTTTCGGGGGTTATTCTGGGGCCAACGTCCTGACTTTC. The V gene is TRBV6-2 or TRBV6-3, the J gene TRBJ2-6; D is possibly TRBD2 (6 bases). The CDR3 extends over 20 amino acids. Germline CDR1 is MNHEY and CDR2 is SVGEGT. Trimming shortened V by 5 bases and J by 1 base, and 24 bases separated the two germline ends.

The CDR3 nucleotides are TGTGCCAGCAGTAGCGCCTCTAGCACAGATACGCAGTATTTT. It codes for CASSSASSTDTQYF. This chain links TRBV27 with TRBJ2-3; D is uncertain. Germline assignment: CDR1 MNHEY and CDR2 SMNVEV (reference sequence). V was cut by 5 bases and J by 0 bases, with 9 bases left in between. This CDR3 contains 14 residues.

This chain connects TRBV19 to TRBJ2-7; D is uncertain. With 7 bases removed from V and 4 bases from J, the gap between germline ends came to 8 bases. Germline CDR1 LNHDA, CDR2 SQIVND (reference sequence). The CDR3 has 11 residues. The CDR3 region is CASNVTYEQYV. Written as DNA, the CDR3 is TGTGCCAGTAACGTTACGTACGAGCAGTACGTC.

This clonotype was detected many times. This rearrangement joins TRBV15 to TRBJ1-5; no clear D gene. Germline CDR1 is LNHNV and CDR2 is YYDKDF (reference sequence). Trimming took off 0 bases at V and 5 bases at J, with 11 bases between the two ends. The CDR3 runs to 15 residues. This CDR3 reads CATSRDLPNYQPQHF. CDR3 sequence (DNA): TGTGCCACCAGCAGAGATCTCCCGAATTATCAGCCCCAGCATTTT. Together with reference TRBV15 and TRBJ1-5, the CDR3 gives the full variable domain: DAMVIQNPRYQVTQFGKPVTLSCSQTLNHNVMYWYQQKSSQAPKLLFHYYDKDFNNEADTPDNFQSRRPNTSFCFLDIRSPGLGDTAMYLCATSRDLPNYQPQHFGDGTRLSIL.

This clonotype showed up just a few times. This sequence joins TRBV6-5 and TRBJ1-5, with TRBD1 as a possible D gene (6 bases). V lost 2 bases and J lost 6, with 17 bases in between. The CDR3 is made up of 16 amino acids. Germline V gene data show CDR1 as MNHEY and CDR2 as SVGAGI. The chain's CDR3 is CASSYKGGGLGQPQHF. The CDR3 bases are TGTGCCAGCAGTTACAAGGGGGGAGGCTTGGGTCAGCCCCAGCATTTT.

This clonotype was seen ten or more times. The chain has TRBV5-1 and TRBJ1-3, with D hard to call. V lost 5 bases and J lost 1, with 13 bases in between. CDR3 length equals 15 residues. Germline CDR1 SGHRS, CDR2 YFSETQ. CDR3 DNA sequence: TGCGCCAGCAGTCCCGCAAGGAGATCTGGAAACACCATATATTTT. It translates to CASSPARRSGNTIYF.